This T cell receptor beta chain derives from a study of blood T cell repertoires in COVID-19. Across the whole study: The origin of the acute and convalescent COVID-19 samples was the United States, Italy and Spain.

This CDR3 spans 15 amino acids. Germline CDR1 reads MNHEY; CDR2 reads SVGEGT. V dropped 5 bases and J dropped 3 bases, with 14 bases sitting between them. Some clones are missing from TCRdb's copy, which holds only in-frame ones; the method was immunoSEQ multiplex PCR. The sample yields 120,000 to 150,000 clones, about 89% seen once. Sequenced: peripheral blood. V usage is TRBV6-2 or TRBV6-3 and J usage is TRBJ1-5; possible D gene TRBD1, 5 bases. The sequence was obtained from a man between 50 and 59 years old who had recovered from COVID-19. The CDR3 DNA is TGTGCCAGCAGTGCCGGGGGGGGTCCCAATCAGCCCCAGCATTTT. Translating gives CASSAGGGPNQPQHF.